A single TCR beta chain is shown here with its context. Its target is not known. Assay: immunoSEQ multiplex PCR; the TCRdb copy retains only in-frame clones and omits some. The sample lists 410,000 or so clones, approximately 92% occurring once. V lost 4 bases, J lost 8 bases, and 4 bases stayed unmatched. The CDR3 is made up of 15 amino acids. The V gene's germline CDR1 is SNHLY and CDR2 FYNNEI. This specimen belongs to a study of Ad26.COV2.S vaccination and SARS-CoV-2 variants. Study details: Donor was one of the participants in the Ad26.COV2.S arm of the COV1001 trial. Points from the study as a whole: The study found higher spike-specific TCR breadth in vaccine than placebo recipients.

As to treatment: 15 to 20 received Ad26.COV2.S at low or high dose, single or two shots; several received placebo; per-sample allocation not given. Sample collection was performed on day 63 after the first vaccine or placebo injection. This adult donor, from Boston, was 18-55 years old. The chain employs TRBV2 and TRBJ1-6; TRBD1 matches at 11 bases. Specimen: peripheral blood, collected in a trial of Ad26.COV2.S vaccine versus placebo. The source of this sequence is a person between 18 and 65 years old who received the Ad26.COV2.S COVID-19 vaccine or a placebo. The CDR3 loop is CASSVGTGGHSPLHF. The CDR3 nucleotides are TGTGCCAGCAGTGTAGGGACAGGGGGACATTCACCCCTCCACTTT. Drawing the rest from reference TRBV2 and TRBJ1-6, the complete variable domain is EPEVTQTPSHQVTQMGQEVILRCVPISNHLYFYWYRQILGQKVEFLVSFYNNEISEKSEIFDDQFSVERPDGSNFTLKIRSTKLEDSAMYFCASSVGTGGHSPLHFGNGTRLTVT.